The source of this T cell receptor beta chain is a study of technical replicates of blood from a handful of donors. The repertoire was sequenced with immunoSEQ multiplex PCR; TCRdb's copy has only in-frame clones and lacks some. The sample records around 70,000 clones, approximately 96% being singletons. The germline V gene encodes CDR1 SQVTM and CDR2 ANQGSEA. CDR3 length equals 15 residues. Trimming took off 4 bases at V and 4 bases at J, with 17 bases between the two ends. The rearrangement links TRBV29-1 to TRBJ1-3, with D perhaps matching TRBD1 (5 bases). The sequence was collected from a human donor in good health. The sample comprised T cells isolated from PBMCs. CDR3 bases: TGCAGCGTTGTCTGGCTACTGGGGCCCGGAAACACCATATATTTT. This gives the protein CSVVWLLGPGNTIYF.